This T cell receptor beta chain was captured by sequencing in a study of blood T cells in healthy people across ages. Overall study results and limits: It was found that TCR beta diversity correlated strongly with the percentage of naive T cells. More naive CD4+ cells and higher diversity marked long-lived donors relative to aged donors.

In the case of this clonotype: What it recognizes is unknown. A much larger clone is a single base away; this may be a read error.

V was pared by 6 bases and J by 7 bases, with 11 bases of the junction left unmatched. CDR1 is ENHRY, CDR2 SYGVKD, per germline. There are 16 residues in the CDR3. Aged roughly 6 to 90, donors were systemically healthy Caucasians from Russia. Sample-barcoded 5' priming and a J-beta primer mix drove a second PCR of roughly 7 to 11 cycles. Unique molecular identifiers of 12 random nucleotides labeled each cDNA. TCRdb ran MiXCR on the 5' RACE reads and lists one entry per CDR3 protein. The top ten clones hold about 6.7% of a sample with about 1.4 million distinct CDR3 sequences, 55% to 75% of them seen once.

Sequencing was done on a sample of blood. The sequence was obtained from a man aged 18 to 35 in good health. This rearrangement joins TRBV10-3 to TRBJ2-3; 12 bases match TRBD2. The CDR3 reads CAISDRTSGDSNTQYF. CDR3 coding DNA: TGTGCCATCAGCGATCGGACTAGCGGGGACTCAAATACGCAGTATTTT.